This TCR beta chain was sequenced for a study of response to subunit inactivated influenza vaccine. TCRdb redid the calling of the RT-PCR reads with MiXCR, one entry per CDR3 protein. This sample has about 620,000 distinct CDR3 sequences, with over 9% found just once. This clonotype came up a few times. Germline V gene lookup returns CDR1 SQVTM and CDR2 ANQGSEA. V was pared by 6 bases and J by 3 bases, with 9 bases between. The CDR3 extends over 12 amino acids. This same sample was also taken into another study, of T cells expressing NK-cell markers. That study adds: 5'RACE template switching with UMIs produced the TCR beta cDNA. Sorted CD3+CD56+NKG2C+, CD3+CD56+NKG2C- and CD3+CD56-NKG2C+ T-cell subsets were beta-chain profiled. Of the CD8+ T cells in six or seven donors, roughly 1.0-7.5% belonged to dominant NKG2C+ clonotypes. These clonotypes additionally ranked first within the CD3+CD56-NKG2C+ fraction of a few donors.

The source is a man aged 45-65 years who received an inactivated influenza vaccine. The sample was PBMCs from blood, taken on the day of vaccination. The chain carries TRBV29-1 and TRBJ2-1; the D gene could be TRBD1 or TRBD2 (5 bases each). This CDR3 is CSVGTVYNEQFF. The CDR3 coding sequence is TGCAGCGTGGGGACGGTCTACAATGAGCAGTTCTTC.